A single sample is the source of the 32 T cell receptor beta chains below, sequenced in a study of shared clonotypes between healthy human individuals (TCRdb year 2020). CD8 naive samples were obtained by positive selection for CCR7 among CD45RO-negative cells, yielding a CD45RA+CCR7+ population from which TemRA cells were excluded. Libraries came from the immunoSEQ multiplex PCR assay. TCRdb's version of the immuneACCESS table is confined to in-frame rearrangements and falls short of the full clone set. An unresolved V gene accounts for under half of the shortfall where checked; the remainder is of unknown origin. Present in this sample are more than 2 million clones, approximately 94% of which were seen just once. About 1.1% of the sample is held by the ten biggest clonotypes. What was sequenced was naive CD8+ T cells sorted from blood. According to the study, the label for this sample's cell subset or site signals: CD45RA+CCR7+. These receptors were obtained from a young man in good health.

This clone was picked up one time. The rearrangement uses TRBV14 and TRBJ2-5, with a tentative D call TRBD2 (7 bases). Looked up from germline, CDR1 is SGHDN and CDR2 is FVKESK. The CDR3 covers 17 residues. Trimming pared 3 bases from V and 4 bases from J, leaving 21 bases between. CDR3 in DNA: TGTGCCAGCAGCCACCCAGGAGGGGGAGGGCCCCGAGAGACCCAGTACTTC. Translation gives CASSHPGGGGPRETQYF. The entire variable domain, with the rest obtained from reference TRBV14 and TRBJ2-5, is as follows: EAGVTQFPSHSVIEKGQTVTLRCDPISGHDNLYWYRRVMGKEIKFLLHFVKESKQDESGMPNNRFLAERTGGTYSTLKVQPAELEDSGVYFCASSHPGGGGPRETQYFGPGTRLLVL.

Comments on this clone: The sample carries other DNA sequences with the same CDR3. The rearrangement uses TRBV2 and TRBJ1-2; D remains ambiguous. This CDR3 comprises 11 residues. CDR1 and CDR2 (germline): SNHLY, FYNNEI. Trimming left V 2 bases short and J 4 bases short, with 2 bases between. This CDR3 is CASSESYGYTF. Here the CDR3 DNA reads TGTGCCAGCAGTGAAAGCTATGGCTACACCTTC.

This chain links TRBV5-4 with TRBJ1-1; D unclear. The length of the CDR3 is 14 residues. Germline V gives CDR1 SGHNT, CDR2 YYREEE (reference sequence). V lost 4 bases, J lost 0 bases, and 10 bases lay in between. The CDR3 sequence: CASSQDGMNTEAFF. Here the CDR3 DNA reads TGTGCCAGCAGCCAGGACGGGATGAACACTGAAGCTTTCTTT.

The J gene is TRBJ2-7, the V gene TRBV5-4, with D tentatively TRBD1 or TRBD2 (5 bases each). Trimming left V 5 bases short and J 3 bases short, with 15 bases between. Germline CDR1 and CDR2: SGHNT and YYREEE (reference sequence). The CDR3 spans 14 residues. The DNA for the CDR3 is TGTGCCAGCAGTTTCGGGACGACCTTCTACGAGCAGTACTTC. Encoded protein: CASSFGTTFYEQYF. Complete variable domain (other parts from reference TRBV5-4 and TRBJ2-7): ETGVTQSPTHLIKTRGQQVTLRCSSQSGHNTVSWYQQALGQGPQFIFQYYREEENGRGNFPPRFSGLQFPNYSSELNVNALELDDSALYLCASSFGTTFYEQYFGPGTRLTVT.

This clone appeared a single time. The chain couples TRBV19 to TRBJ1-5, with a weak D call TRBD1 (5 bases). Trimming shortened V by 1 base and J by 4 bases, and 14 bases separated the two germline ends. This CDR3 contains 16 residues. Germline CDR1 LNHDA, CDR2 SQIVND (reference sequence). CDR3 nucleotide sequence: TGTGCCAGTAGTATAGGGGGACGGGGCAGGAATCAGCCCCAGCATTTT. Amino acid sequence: CASSIGGRGRNQPQHF.

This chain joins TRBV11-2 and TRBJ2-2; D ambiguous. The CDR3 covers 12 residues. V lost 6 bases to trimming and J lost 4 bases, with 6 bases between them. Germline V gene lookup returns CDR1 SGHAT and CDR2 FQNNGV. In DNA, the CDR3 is TGTGCCAGCAGTTCTAGCACCGGGGAGCTGTTTTTT. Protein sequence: CASSSSTGELFF.

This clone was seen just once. The CDR3 protein is CASAGDGPYNEQFF. The CDR3 coding sequence is TGTGCCAGCGCCGGGGACGGTCCCTACAATGAGCAGTTCTTC. The chain links TRBV27 to TRBJ2-1; D possibly matches TRBD1 or TRBD2 (5 bases each). Trimming shortened V by 8 bases and J by 2 bases, and 13 bases separated the two germline ends. CDR3 length equals 14 residues. The germline CDR1 and CDR2 sequences are MNHEY and SMNVEV (reference sequence).

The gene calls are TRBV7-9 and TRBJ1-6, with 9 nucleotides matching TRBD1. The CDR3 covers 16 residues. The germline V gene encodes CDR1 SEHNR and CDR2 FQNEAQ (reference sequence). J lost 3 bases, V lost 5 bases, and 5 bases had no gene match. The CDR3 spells CASSRTGDLYNSPLHF. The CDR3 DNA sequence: TGTGCCAGCAGCCGGACAGGGGACCTCTATAATTCACCCCTCCACTTT.

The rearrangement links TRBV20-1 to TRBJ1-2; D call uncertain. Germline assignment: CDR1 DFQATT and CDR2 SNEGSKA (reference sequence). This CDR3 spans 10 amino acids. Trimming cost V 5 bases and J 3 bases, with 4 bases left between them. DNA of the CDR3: TGCAGTGCTCATTACTATGGCTACACCTTC. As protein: CSAHYYGYTF.

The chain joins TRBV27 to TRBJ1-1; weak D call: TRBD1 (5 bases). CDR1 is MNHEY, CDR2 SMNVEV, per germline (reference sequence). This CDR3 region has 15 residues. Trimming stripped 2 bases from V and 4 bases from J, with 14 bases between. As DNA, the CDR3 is TGTGCCAGCAGTTTAGTGGGGGGGTATGGCACTGAAGCTTTCTTT. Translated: CASSLVGGYGTEAFF.

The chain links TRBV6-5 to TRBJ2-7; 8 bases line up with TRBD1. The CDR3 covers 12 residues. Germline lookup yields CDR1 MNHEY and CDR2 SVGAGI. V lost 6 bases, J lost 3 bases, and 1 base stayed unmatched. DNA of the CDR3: TGTGCCAGCAGGGGACAGGACTACGAGCAGTACTTC. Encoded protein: CASRGQDYEQYF.

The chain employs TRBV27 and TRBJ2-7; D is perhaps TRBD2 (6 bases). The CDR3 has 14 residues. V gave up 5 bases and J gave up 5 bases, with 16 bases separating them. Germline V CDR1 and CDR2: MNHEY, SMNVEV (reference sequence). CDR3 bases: TGTGCCAGCAGTGCCATTGGGGGGAGCGACGAGCAGTACTTC. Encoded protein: CASSAIGGSDEQYF.

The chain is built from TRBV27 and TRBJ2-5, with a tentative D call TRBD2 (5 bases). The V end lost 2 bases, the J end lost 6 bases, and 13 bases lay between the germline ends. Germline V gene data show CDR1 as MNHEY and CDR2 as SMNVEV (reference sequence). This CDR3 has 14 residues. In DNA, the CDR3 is TGTGCCAGCAGTTTAGCGGGCCCGATTAAGACCCAGTACTTC. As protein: CASSLAGPIKTQYF.

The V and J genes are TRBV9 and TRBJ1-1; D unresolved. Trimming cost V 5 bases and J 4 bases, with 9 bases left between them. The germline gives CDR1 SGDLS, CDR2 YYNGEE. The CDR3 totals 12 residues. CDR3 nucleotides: TGTGCCAGCAGGCAAGATGGCACTGAAGCTTTCTTT. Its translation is CASRQDGTEAFF.

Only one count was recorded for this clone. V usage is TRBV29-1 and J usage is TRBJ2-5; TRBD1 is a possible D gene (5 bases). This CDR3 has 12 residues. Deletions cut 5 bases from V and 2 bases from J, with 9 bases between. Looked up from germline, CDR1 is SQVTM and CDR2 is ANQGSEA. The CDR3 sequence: CSVLDSQETQYF. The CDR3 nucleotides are TGCAGCGTTTTAGACAGTCAAGAGACCCAGTACTTC.

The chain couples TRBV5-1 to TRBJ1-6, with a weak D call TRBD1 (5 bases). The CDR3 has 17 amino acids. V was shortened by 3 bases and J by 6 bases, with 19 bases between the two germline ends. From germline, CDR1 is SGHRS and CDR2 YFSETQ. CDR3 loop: CASSWTYGDGPNSPLHF. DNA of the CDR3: TGCGCCAGCAGCTGGACCTACGGGGACGGACCTAATTCACCCCTCCACTTT. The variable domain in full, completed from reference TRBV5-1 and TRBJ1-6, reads KAGVTQTPRYLIKTRGQQVTLSCSPISGHRSVSWYQQTPGQGLQFLFEYFSETQRNKGNFPGRFSGRQFSNSRSEMNVSTLELGDSALYLCASSWTYGDGPNSPLHFGNGTRLTVT.

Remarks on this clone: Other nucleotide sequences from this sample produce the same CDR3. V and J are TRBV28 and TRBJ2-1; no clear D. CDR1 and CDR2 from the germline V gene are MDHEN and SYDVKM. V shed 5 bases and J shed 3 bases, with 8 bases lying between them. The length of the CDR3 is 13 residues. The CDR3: CASSLGVYNEQFF. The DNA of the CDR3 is TGTGCCAGCAGTCTTGGGGTCTACAATGAGCAGTTCTTC.

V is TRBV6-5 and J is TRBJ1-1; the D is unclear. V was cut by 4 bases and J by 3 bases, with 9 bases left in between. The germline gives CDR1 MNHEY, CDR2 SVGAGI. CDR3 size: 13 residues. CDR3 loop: CASSFWSDTEAFF. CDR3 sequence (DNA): TGTGCCAGCAGTTTTTGGTCGGACACTGAAGCTTTCTTT.

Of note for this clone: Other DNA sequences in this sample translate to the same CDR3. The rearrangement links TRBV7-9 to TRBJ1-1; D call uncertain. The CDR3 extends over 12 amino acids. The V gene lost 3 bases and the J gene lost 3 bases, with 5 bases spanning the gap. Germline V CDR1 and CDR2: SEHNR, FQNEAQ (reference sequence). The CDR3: CASSFPYTEAFF. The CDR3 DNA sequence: TGTGCCAGCAGCTTCCCTTACACTGAAGCTTTCTTT.

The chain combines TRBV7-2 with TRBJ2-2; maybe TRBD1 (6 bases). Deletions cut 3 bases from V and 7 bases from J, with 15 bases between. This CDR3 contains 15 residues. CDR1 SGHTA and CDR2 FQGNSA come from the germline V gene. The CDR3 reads CASSFLGGYGGELFF. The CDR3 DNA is TGTGCCAGCAGCTTTTTAGGGGGTTACGGCGGGGAGCTGTTTTTT.

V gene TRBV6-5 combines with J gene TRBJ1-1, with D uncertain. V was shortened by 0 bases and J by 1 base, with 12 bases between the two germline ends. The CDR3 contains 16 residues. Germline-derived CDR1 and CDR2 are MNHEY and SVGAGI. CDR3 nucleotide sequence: TGTGCCAGCAGTTACTCGAATGGAGGCGCGAACACTGAAGCTTTCTTT. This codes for CASSYSNGGANTEAFF.

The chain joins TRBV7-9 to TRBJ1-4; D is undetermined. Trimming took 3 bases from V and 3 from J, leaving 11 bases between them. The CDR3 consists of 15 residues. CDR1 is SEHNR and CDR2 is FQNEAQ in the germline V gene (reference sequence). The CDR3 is CASSLSISPNEKLFF. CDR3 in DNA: TGTGCCAGCAGCTTGAGCATCTCACCTAATGAAAAACTGTTTTTT.

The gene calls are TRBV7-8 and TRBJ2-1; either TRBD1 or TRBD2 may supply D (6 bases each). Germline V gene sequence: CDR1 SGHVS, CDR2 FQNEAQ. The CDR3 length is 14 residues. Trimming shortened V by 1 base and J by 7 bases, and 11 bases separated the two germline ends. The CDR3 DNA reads TGTGCCAGCAGCTTAGTGGGGGGCCGGAATGAGCAGTTCTTC. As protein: CASSLVGGRNEQFF.

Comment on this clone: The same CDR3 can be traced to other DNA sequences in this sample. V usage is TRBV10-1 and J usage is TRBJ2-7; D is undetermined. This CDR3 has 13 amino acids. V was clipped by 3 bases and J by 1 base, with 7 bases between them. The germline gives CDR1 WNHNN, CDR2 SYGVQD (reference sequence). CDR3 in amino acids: CASSEDGSYEQYF. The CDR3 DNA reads TGCGCCAGCAGTGAAGATGGATCCTACGAGCAGTACTTC.

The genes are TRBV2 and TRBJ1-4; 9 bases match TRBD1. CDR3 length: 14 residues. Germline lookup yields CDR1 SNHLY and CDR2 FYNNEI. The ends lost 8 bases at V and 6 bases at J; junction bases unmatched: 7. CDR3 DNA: TGTGCCAGCGACCCGGGACAGGGATATGAAAAACTGTTTTTT. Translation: CASDPGQGYEKLFF.

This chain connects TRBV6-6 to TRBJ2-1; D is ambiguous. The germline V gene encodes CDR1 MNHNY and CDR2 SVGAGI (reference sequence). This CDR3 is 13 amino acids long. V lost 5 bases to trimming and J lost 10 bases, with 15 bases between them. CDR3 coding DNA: TGTGCCAGCAGTGCCTCTCGCGGAGAAGAGCAGTTCTTC. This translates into CASSASRGEEQFF.

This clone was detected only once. The CDR3 reads CASSEGPGEYSYEQYF. CDR3 sequence (DNA): TGTGCCAGCAGTGAAGGTCCAGGGGAGTACTCCTACGAGCAGTACTTC. This chain links TRBV2 with TRBJ2-7; maybe TRBD1 (6 bases). The length of the CDR3 is 16 residues. Germline V lookup: CDR1 SNHLY, CDR2 FYNNEI. The V end lost 1 base, the J end lost 0 bases, and 13 bases lay between the germline ends.

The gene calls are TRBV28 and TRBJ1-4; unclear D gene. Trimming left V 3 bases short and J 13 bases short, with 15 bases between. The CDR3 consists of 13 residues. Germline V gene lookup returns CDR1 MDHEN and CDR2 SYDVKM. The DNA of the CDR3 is TGTGCCAGCAGTTTCGGGAGTCCGGGGTCACTGTTTTTT. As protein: CASSFGSPGSLFF. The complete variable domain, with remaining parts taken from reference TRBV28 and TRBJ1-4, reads DVKVTQSSRYLVKRTGEKVFLECVQDMDHENMFWYRQDPGLGLRLIYFSYDVKMKEKGDIPEGYSVSREKKERFSLILESASTNQTSMYLCASSFGSPGSLFFGSGTQLSVL.

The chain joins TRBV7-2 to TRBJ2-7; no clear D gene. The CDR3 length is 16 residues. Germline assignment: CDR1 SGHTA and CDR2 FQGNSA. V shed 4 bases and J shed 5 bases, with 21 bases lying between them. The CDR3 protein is CASSSDEGPRAHEQYF. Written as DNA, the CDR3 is TGTGCCAGCAGCTCCGATGAAGGACCCAGAGCCCACGAGCAGTACTTC.

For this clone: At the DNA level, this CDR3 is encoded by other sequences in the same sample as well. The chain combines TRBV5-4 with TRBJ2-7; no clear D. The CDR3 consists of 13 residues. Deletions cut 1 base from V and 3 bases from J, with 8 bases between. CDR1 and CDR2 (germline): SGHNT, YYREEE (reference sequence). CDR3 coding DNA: TGTGCCAGCAGCTTGAGCCCGGACTACGAGCAGTACTTC. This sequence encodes CASSLSPDYEQYF.

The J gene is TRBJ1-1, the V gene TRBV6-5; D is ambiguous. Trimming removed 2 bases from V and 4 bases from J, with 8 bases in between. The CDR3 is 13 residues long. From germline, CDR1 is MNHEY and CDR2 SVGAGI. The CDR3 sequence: CASSYVDGTEAFF. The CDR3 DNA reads TGTGCCAGCAGTTACGTGGATGGCACTGAAGCTTTCTTT.

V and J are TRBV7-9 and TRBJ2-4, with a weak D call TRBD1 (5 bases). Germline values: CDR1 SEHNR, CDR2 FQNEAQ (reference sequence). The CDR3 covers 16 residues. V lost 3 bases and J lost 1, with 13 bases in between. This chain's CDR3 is CASSFPRDEAKNIQYF. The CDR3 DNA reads TGTGCCAGCAGCTTCCCCAGGGATGAGGCCAAAAACATTCAGTACTTC.